This T cell receptor beta chain was captured in a study of shared T cell receptors in the human thymus. Here immunoSEQ multiplex PCR was the method, and the copy in TCRdb shows in-frame clones only, minus some. The data contain 600,000 or so clones, approximately 89% of them singletons. The CDR3 length is 14 residues. Germline CDR1 reads SQVTM; CDR2 reads ANQGSEA. Unmatched junction bases numbered 10, after V lost 6 bases and J lost 4 bases. The sample also formed part of further work on human thymus T cells. As reported in that work: Thymus tissue for the work was resected from patients undergoing corrective heart surgery. Apparent skewing of V and J gene usage characterized both thymic and blood repertoires. The related literature has documented a marked overlap of thymic repertoires among unrelated individuals.

Specimen: thymocytes. V usage is TRBV29-1 and J usage is TRBJ2-7; 9 bases map to TRBD1. The receptor was isolated from a boy under two years old with a congenital heart defect. The CDR3 region is CSVLTGTGFYEQYF. The CDR3 region has the DNA TGCAGCGTCCTGACCGGGACAGGGTTTTACGAGCAGTACTTC.